Listed here are 23 T cell receptor beta chains from one sample, sequenced in a study of OX40 agonist ivuxolimab in advanced cancers. Some clones are missing from TCRdb's copy, which holds only in-frame ones; the method was immunoSEQ multiplex PCR. The table shows about 64,000 clones, with 85% to 95% occurring only once. This specimen was CD4+ or CD8+ T cells sorted from blood, taken in a trial of the OX40 agonist ivuxolimab. These receptors came from an adult with an advanced solid tumor such as melanoma, head and neck, liver or kidney cancer.

The chain joins TRBV7-2 to TRBJ2-5; weak D call: TRBD1 (5 bases). Germline-derived CDR1 and CDR2 are SGHTA and FQGNSA. V lost 0 bases and J lost 11, with 10 bases in between. CDR3 length: 12 residues. The CDR3 DNA reads TGTGCCAGCAGCTTAGCCTCACAGGCTCAGTACTTC. Its protein is CASSLASQAQYF.

V and J are TRBV19 and TRBJ2-6; no reliable D call. Trimming shortened V by 1 base and J by 0 bases, and 7 bases separated the two germline ends. CDR3 size: 16 residues. Germline assignment: CDR1 LNHDA and CDR2 SQIVND (reference sequence). In DNA, the CDR3 is TGTGCCAGTAGTATAGCGTTAAGCTCTGGGGCCAACGTCCTGACTTTC. It encodes CASSIALSSGANVLTF.

The chain employs TRBV18 and TRBJ2-7; D is unresolved. This CDR3 spans 14 amino acids. V was trimmed by 2 bases and J by 3 bases, leaving 11 bases between them. The germline V gene encodes CDR1 KGHSH and CDR2 LQKENI. The CDR3 DNA sequence: TGTGCCAGCTCACCATTTCCCGAGCACTACGAGCAGTACTTC. Its protein product is CASSPFPEHYEQYF.

The chain couples TRBV6-1 to TRBJ1-3, with TRBD1 matching over 9 bases. V gave up 6 bases and J gave up 0 bases; unmatched junction bases: 3. CDR3 length: 15 amino acids. Germline CDR1 MNHNS, CDR2 SASEGT. In DNA, the CDR3 is TGTGCCAGCAGCCCGGGACAGGGCTCTGGAAACACCATATATTTT. Translated: CASSPGQGSGNTIYF.

The V call is TRBV5-1, the J call TRBJ2-3; D gene ambiguous. This CDR3 has 13 residues. CDR1 and CDR2 from the germline V gene are SGHRS and YFSETQ. V gave up 0 bases and J gave up 6 bases, with 8 bases separating them. CDR3 sequence reads: CASSLGGTDTQYF. The CDR3, as DNA: TGCGCCAGCAGCTTGGGGGGTACTGATACGCAGTATTTT.

The V call is TRBV30, the J call TRBJ2-3, with TRBD1 identical over 7 bases. The CDR3 consists of 17 residues. V lost 4 bases, J lost 4 bases, and 17 bases stayed unmatched. Germline loops: CDR1 GTSNPN, CDR2 SVGIG (reference sequence). This CDR3 reads CAWTFLATGQGADTQYF. DNA for the CDR3: TGTGCCTGGACTTTCCTTGCGACCGGGCAGGGGGCAGATACGCAGTATTTT.

This rearrangement joins TRBV5-5 to TRBJ2-3, with TRBD2 matching over 7 bases. The length of the CDR3 is 15 residues. Trimming removed 9 bases from V and 8 bases from J; junction bases left unmatched: 18. Germline CDR1 and CDR2: SGHKS and YYEKEE (reference sequence). The CDR3 loop reads CATLPGTTVWGTQYF. CDR3 DNA sequence: TGTGCCACACTACCCGGGACTACGGTCTGGGGTACGCAGTATTTT. Using reference TRBV5-5 and TRBJ2-3 for the parts outside the CDR3, the full variable domain is DAGVTQSPTHLIKTRGQQVTLRCSPISGHKSVSWYQQVLGQGPQFIFQYYEKEERGRGNFPDRFSARQFPNYSSELNVNALLLGDSALYLCATLPGTTVWGTQYFGPGTRLTVL.

This clone was seen just once. This rearrangement joins TRBV6-8 to TRBJ2-1; TRBD2 aligns across 13 bases. In germline, CDR1 is MNHGY, CDR2 SAAAGT. The CDR3 covers 16 residues. The V gene end was trimmed by 5 bases and the J gene end by 9 bases; junction bases not matched to a gene: 10. CDR3 in DNA: TGTGCCAGCAGTAAGGGGGGACTAGCGGGATGGGGTGAGCAGTTCTTC. As protein: CASSKGGLAGWGEQFF.

This sequence joins TRBV10-3 and TRBJ1-2; D gene unclear. CDR1 and CDR2 from the germline V gene are ENHRY and SYGVKD. CDR3 length: 15 amino acids. Between the trimmed V and J ends, which lost 4 bases and 4 bases, there was a span of 16 bases. This chain's CDR3 is CAISGFEAPGYGYTF. The CDR3 DNA follows: TGTGCCATCAGTGGTTTTGAGGCGCCCGGCTATGGCTACACCTTC.

The chain employs TRBV2 and TRBJ2-7; tentatively, D is TRBD1 or TRBD2 (6 bases each). Germline values: CDR1 SNHLY, CDR2 FYNNEI. This CDR3 region has 16 residues. V was shortened by 7 bases and J by 6 bases, with 25 bases between the two germline ends. The chain's CDR3 is CASNSPEGGPLSEQYF. CDR3 coding DNA: TGTGCCAGCAACTCCCCGGAGGGGGGCCCCCTTTCCGAGCAGTACTTC. Drawing the rest from reference TRBV2 and TRBJ2-7, the complete variable domain is EPEVTQTPSHQVTQMGQEVILRCVPISNHLYFYWYRQILGQKVEFLVSFYNNEISEKSEIFDDQFSVERPDGSNFTLKIRSTKLEDSAMYFCASNSPEGGPLSEQYFGPGTRLTVT.

The CDR3 DNA sequence: TGTGCCAGCAGCCTTACCACAGGGACCTACGAGCAGTACTTC. Translated, it gives CASSLTTGTYEQYF. The rearrangement joins TRBV7-9 to TRBJ2-7, with D perhaps matching TRBD1 (6 bases). V gave up 5 bases and J gave up 2 bases, with 13 bases separating them. There are 14 residues in the CDR3. The germline gives CDR1 SEHNR, CDR2 FQNEAQ (reference sequence).

The CDR3 region has the DNA TGTGCCAGCAGCCTCGACAGGGTAAACTATGGCTACACCTTC. Translating gives CASSLDRVNYGYTF. J is TRBJ1-2 and V is TRBV7-9, with 7 bases lining up with TRBD1. Trimming at V came to 5 bases and at J to 2 bases, leaving 5 bases not matched to a gene. This CDR3 region has 14 residues. Germline assignment: CDR1 SEHNR and CDR2 FQNEAQ (reference sequence).

This chain's CDR3 is CASSMGQASQPQHF. The CDR3 bases are TGTGCCAGTAGTATGGGACAGGCTAGTCAGCCCCAGCATTTT. This chain uses TRBV19 with TRBJ1-5; 8 bases are a match to TRBD1. This CDR3 is 14 amino acids long. J lost 6 bases, V lost 3 bases, and 4 bases had no gene match. Germline V gene data show CDR1 as LNHDA and CDR2 as SQIVND (reference sequence). Together with reference TRBV19 and TRBJ1-5, the CDR3 gives the full variable domain: DGGITQSPKYLFRKEGQNVTLSCEQNLNHDAMYWYRQDPGQGLRLIYYSQIVNDFQKGDIAEGYSVSREKKESFPLTVTSAQKNPTAFYLCASSMGQASQPQHFGDGTRLSIL.

The chain combines TRBV19 with TRBJ2-2; 7 bases are shared with TRBD2. The length of the CDR3 is 16 residues. Germline values: CDR1 LNHDA, CDR2 SQIVND (reference sequence). After removal of 1 base from V and 5 bases from J, the junction contained 7 bases not matched to a gene. The CDR3: CASSIGGRARTGELFF. The CDR3 DNA reads as TGTGCCAGTAGTATAGGAGGGAGGGCACGGACCGGGGAGCTGTTTTTT.

J is TRBJ1-1 and V is TRBV5-1; D gene uncertain. V lost 4 bases and J lost 1, with 8 bases in between. The V gene's germline CDR1 is SGHRS and CDR2 YFSETQ. The CDR3 loop spans 13 amino acids. As DNA, the CDR3 is TGCGCCAGCAGCCCGGACGGGAACACTGAAGCTTTCTTT. Its translation is CASSPDGNTEAFF.

The CDR3 region is CAWSDTFNYGYTF. The CDR3 DNA is TGTGCCTGGAGTGACACGTTTAACTATGGCTACACCTTC. V and J are TRBV30 and TRBJ1-2; D not certain. Per the germline V gene, CDR1 is GTSNPN and CDR2 is SVGIG (reference sequence). The ends were cut back, 1 base at V and 1 base at J, with 7 bases in the middle. The CDR3 has 13 amino acids.

This chain links TRBV6-4 with TRBJ1-5; a weak D match, TRBD1 (5 bases). The V and J ends lost 10 bases and 1 base respectively, with 14 bases between them. Germline V CDR1 and CDR2: MRHNA, SNTAGT. The CDR3 sequence is 14 residues long. Here the CDR3 reads CATERGVSNQPQHF. The DNA of the CDR3 is TGTGCCACTGAAAGGGGAGTGAGCAATCAGCCCCAGCATTTT.

The chain is built from TRBV7-9 and TRBJ1-4, with D possibly being TRBD1 (5 bases). V lost 5 bases and J lost 7, with 11 bases in between. The CDR3 has 13 amino acids. Germline V gene sequence: CDR1 SEHNR, CDR2 FQNEAQ (reference sequence). Here the CDR3 reads CASSPSGSEKLFF. In DNA, the CDR3 is TGTGCCAGCAGCCCCTCAGGGAGTGAAAAACTGTTTTTT. Combining the CDR3 with reference TRBV7-9 and TRBJ1-4 gives the whole variable domain DTGVSQNPRHKITKRGQNVTFRCDPISEHNRLYWYRQTLGQGPEFLTYFQNEAQLEKSRLLSDRFSAERPKGSFSTLEIQRTEQGDSAMYLCASSPSGSEKLFFGSGTQLSVL.

CDR3 nucleotides: TGTGCCAGCAGCAGGGACAGGGGGCCCGTCTCGCCGCTGTTTTTT. This gives the protein CASSRDRGPVSPLFF. This chain uses TRBV5-4 with TRBJ2-2; 12 nucleotides line up with TRBD1. Germline values: CDR1 SGHNT, CDR2 YYREEE (reference sequence). V lost 4 bases and J lost 13; bases outside the gene matches: 11. The CDR3 consists of 15 residues.

The chain has TRBV11-2 and TRBJ2-1; 13 positions agree with TRBD2. Germline values: CDR1 SGHAT, CDR2 FQNNGV. The CDR3 spans 17 residues. V dropped 4 bases and J dropped 3; count of bases not matched to a gene: 6. CDR3 loop: CASSSGLAGDFYNEQFF. In DNA form, the CDR3 reads TGTGCCAGCAGCTCAGGACTAGCGGGAGACTTCTACAATGAGCAGTTCTTC. Looking up the rest from reference TRBV11-2 and TRBJ2-1 gives the full variable domain: EAGVAQSPRYKIIEKRQSVAFWCNPISGHATLYWYQQILGQGPKLLIQFQNNGVVDDSQLPKDRFSAERLKGVDSTLKIQPAKLEDSAVYLCASSSGLAGDFYNEQFFGPGTRLTVL.

The V call is TRBV27, the J call TRBJ1-2; TRBD1 matches at 7 bases. The junction had 3 bases not matched to a gene; V was cut back by 3 bases and J by 2 bases. Germline V gene sequence: CDR1 MNHEY, CDR2 SMNVEV (reference sequence). CDR3 length: 14 residues. The CDR3 reads CASSLRGGNYGYTF. CDR3 sequence (DNA): TGTGCCAGCAGTTTGAGAGGGGGCAACTATGGCTACACCTTC.

The chain combines TRBV5-1 with TRBJ2-7, with 12 bases aligning to TRBD1. The CDR3 is 14 residues long. V dropped 2 bases and J dropped 5; count of bases not matched to a gene: 2. Germline V gene lookup returns CDR1 SGHRS and CDR2 YFSETQ. This CDR3 is CASSLGTGGDEQYF. For the CDR3, the DNA is TGCGCCAGCAGCTTAGGGACAGGGGGCGACGAGCAGTACTTC.

The chain links TRBV10-3 to TRBJ2-7, with 11 bases fitting TRBD2. This CDR3 has 16 residues. The junction had 5 bases not matched to a gene; V was cut back by 2 bases and J by 2 bases. Germline V gives CDR1 ENHRY, CDR2 SYGVKD. The chain's CDR3 is CAISELTSGSTYEQYF. In nucleotides, the CDR3 is TGTGCCATCAGTGAGCTCACTAGCGGGAGTACCTACGAGCAGTACTTC.